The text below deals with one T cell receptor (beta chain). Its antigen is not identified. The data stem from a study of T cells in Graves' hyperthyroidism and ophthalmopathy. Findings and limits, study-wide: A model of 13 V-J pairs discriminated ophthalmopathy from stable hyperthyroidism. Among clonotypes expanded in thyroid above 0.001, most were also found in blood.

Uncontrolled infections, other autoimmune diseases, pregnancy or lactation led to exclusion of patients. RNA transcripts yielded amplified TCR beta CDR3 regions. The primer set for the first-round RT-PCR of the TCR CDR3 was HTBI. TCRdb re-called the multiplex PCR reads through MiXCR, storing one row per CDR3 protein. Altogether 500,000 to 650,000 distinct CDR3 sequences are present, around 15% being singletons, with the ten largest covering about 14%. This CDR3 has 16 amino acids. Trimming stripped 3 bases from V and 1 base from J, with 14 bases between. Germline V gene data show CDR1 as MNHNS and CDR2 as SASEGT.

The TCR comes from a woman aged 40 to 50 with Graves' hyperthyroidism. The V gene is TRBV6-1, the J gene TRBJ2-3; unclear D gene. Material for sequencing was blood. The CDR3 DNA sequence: TGTGCCAGCAGTGACACCGCGACACTACGCACAGATACGCAGTATTTT. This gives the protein CASSDTATLRTDTQYF.